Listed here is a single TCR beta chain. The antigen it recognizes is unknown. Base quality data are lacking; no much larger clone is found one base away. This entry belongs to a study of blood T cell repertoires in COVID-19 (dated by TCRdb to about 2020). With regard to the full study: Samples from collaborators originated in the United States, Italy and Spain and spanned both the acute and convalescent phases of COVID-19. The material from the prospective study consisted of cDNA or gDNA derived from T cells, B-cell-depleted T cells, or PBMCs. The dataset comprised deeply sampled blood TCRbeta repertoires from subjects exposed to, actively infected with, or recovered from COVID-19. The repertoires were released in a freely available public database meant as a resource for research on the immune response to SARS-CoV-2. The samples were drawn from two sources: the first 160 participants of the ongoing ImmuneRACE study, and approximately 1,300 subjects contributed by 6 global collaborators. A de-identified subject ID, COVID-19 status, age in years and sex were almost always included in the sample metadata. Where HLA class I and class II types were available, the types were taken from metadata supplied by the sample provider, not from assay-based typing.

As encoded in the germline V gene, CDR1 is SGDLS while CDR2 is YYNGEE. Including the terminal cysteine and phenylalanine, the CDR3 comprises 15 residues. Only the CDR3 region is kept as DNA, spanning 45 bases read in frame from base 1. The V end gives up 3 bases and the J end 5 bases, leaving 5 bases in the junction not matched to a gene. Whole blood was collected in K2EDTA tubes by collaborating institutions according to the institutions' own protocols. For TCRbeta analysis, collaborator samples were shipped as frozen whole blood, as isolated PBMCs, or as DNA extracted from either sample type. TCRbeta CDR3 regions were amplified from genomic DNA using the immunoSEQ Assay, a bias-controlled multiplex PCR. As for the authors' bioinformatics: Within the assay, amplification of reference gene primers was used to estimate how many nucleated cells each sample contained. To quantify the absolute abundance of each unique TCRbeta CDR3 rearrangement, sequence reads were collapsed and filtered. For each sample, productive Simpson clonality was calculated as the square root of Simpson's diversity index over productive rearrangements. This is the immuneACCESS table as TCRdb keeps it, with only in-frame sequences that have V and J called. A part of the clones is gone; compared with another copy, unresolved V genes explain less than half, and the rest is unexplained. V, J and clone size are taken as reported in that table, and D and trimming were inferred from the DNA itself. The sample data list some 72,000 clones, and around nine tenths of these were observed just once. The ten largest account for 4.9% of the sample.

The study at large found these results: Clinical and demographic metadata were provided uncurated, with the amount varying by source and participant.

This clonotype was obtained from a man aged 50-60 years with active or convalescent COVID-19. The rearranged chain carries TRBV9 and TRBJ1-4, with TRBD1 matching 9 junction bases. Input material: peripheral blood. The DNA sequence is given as TGTGCCAGCAGCGGACAGGGGGGACCGAATGAAAAACTGTTTTTT. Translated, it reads CASSGQGGPNEKLFF.